The 15 T cell receptor beta chains reported below all come from one sample, sequenced in a study of molecular identifiers for immune sequencing clone quantification. TCRdb re-analysed the PCR reads in MiXCR, keeping a single row per CDR3 protein. The table records 90,000 or so distinct CDR3 sequences, around a quarter of them present only once. Material: naive CD8+ T cells from blood, with Jurkat cell RNA spiked in. Described subset: FACS-sorted CD8+CD4-CCR7+CD45RA+ naive T cells. All receptors derive from a human donor in good health. Some libraries in this study had Jurkat cell RNA spiked in.

This clonotype showed up many times. This rearrangement joins TRBV6-2 or TRBV6-3 to TRBJ2-7; D may be TRBD1 (6 bases). The V gene's germline CDR1 is MNHEY and CDR2 SVGEGT. V gave up 5 bases and J gave up 6 bases, with 14 bases separating them. The CDR3 consists of 13 residues. DNA for the CDR3: TGTGCCAGCAGTATCTCAGGGGTTGCCGAGCAGTACTTC. It is translated as CASSISGVAEQYF.

As for this clonotype: An end of the junction differs from the germline gene, which may be a read error. The genes are TRBV28 and TRBJ1-2, with TRBD1 as a possible D gene (5 bases). The CDR3 runs 13 residues. Germline loops: CDR1 MDHEN, CDR2 SYDVKM. For the CDR3, the DNA is TGTGCCAGCAGTTTAATGCGGGACTATGCCTACACCTTC. Residues: CASSLMRDYAYTF.

To note about this clonotype: One end of the junction does not line up with germline, which may come from a read error. J is TRBJ2-1 and V is TRBV20-1, with 9 bases that match TRBD2. Germline lookup yields CDR1 DFQATT and CDR2 SNEGSKA (reference sequence). This CDR3 has 17 amino acids. DNA of the CDR3: TGCGGTGCTAGAGATTACAGGGCTAGCGGGATCATGAATGAGCAGTTCTTC. The encoded protein is CGARDYRASGIMNEQFF.

This clonotype was picked up many times. V usage is TRBV13 and J usage is TRBJ2-1, with 7 bases fitting TRBD2. In germline, CDR1 is PRHDT, CDR2 FYEKMQ (reference sequence). CDR3 length: 16 amino acids. The trim removed 1 base at V and 8 bases at J, leaving 11 bases unmatched. The CDR3 region has the DNA TGTGCCAGCAGCTTAGCACGGGGAGGGCCGTTGGATGAGCAGTTCTTC. Translated: CASSLARGGPLDEQFF.

Details on this clonotype: In this CDR3 the conserved last residue, phenylalanine or tryptophan, is missing, so a read error is likely. The DNA is left out, because the CDR3 cannot be placed on it with certainty; the CDR3 is given as TCRdb lists it. The V gene is TRBV4-1, the J gene TRBJ1-5; TRBD1 is the table's D call and was not checked against the DNA. The length of the CDR3 is 19 amino acids, counting both ends. The germline CDR1 and CDR2 sequences are MGHRA and YSYEKL. CDR3 amino acids: CASSQVSRVAGQFNQPLHS.

To note about this clonotype: Possible read error: a much larger clone is one base away. V is TRBV7-2 and J is TRBJ2-7, with 12 bases matching TRBD2. From germline, CDR1 is SGHTA and CDR2 FQGNSA. This CDR3 has 18 residues. DNA for the CDR3: TGTGCCAGCAGCTTAGAGCCGACTCTAGCGGGAGGGGATTACGAGCAGAACTTC. It translates to CASSLEPTLAGGDYEQNF.

The chain employs TRBV7-9 and TRBJ1-1; no clear D. The V gene lost 6 bases and the J gene lost 4 bases, with 12 bases spanning the gap. The CDR3 is 13 amino acids. Germline CDR1 and CDR2: SEHNR and FQNEAQ (reference sequence). CDR3 nucleotide sequence: TGTGCCAGCAGGGACGGGATGATCACTGAAGCTTTCTTT. It specifies CASRDGMITEAFF.

This clonotype was seen repeatedly, ten times or more. J is TRBJ1-1 and V is TRBV25-1, with TRBD1 matching over 7 bases. V lost 3 bases and J lost 4; bases outside the gene matches: 5. CDR1 is MGHDK and CDR2 is SYGVNS in the germline V gene. The CDR3 length is 14 residues. The CDR3 here is CASSDGRGITEAFF. The CDR3 DNA reads TGTGCCAGCAGTGATGGCAGGGGGATCACTGAAGCTTTCTTT. Looking up the rest from reference TRBV25-1 and TRBJ1-1 gives the full variable domain: EADIYQTPRYLVIGTGKKITLECSQTMGHDKMYWYQQDPGMELHLIHYSYGVNSTEKGDLSSESTVSRIRTEHFPLTLESARPSHTSQYLCASSDGRGITEAFFGQGTRLTVV.

The chain employs TRBV6-2 or TRBV6-3 and TRBJ2-1; D gene uncertain. The CDR3 is 12 amino acids. V was pared by 7 bases and J by 3 bases, with 7 bases between. Germline-derived CDR1 and CDR2 are MNHEY and SVGEGT. CDR3 sequence: CASMEYYNEQFF. DNA of the CDR3: TGTGCCAGCATGGAGTACTACAATGAGCAGTTCTTC.

This clonotype was counted a few times. The rearrangement links TRBV6-4 to TRBJ2-3; D unresolved. CDR1 is MRHNA, CDR2 SNTAGT, per germline. V lost 5 bases, J lost 2 bases, and 20 bases lay in between. The CDR3 runs 17 residues. The CDR3 spells CASSLNPTYPVTDTQYF. CDR3 coding DNA: TGTGCCAGCAGTCTAAACCCGACATATCCCGTCACAGATACGCAGTATTTT.

This clonotype came up many times. V gene TRBV5-1 combines with J gene TRBJ2-7, with 7 bases matching TRBD1. This CDR3 region has 14 residues. After removal of 3 bases from V and 2 bases from J, the junction contained 5 bases not matched to a gene. CDR1 and CDR2 from the germline V gene are SGHRS and YFSETQ. The CDR3 coding sequence is TGCGCCAGCAGCTCCGGGACAGAAGCCTACGAGCAGTACTTC. Translated, it gives CASSSGTEAYEQYF.

The V call is TRBV6-5, the J call TRBJ2-7, with 7 bases matching TRBD1. The CDR3 has 14 amino acids. Germline V lookup: CDR1 MNHEY, CDR2 SVGAGI. The junction had 5 bases not matched to a gene; V was cut back by 2 bases and J by 4 bases. Written as DNA, the CDR3 is TGTGCCAGCAGTTACGGACAGGCCGCTTACGAGCAGTACTTC. Its protein product is CASSYGQAAYEQYF.

The sample holds many counts of this clonotype. The chain employs TRBV4-2 and TRBJ2-1; D call uncertain. Germline V gene sequence: CDR1 LGHNA, CDR2 YNFKEQ. The CDR3 sequence is 13 residues long. V was shortened by 4 bases and J by 7 bases, with 11 bases between the two germline ends. As DNA, the CDR3 is TGTGCCAGCAGCCCTAATACCGGGAATGAGCAGTTCTTC. Its translation: CASSPNTGNEQFF.

This clonotype was seen only a few times. The chain couples TRBV19 to TRBJ2-2, with 10 positions matching TRBD1. This CDR3 has 15 residues. CDR1 is LNHDA, CDR2 SQIVND, per germline (reference sequence). Unmatched junction bases numbered 8, after V lost 5 bases and J lost 8 bases. This CDR3 reads CASSVMTGGRGELFF. CDR3 DNA sequence: TGTGCCAGTAGTGTAATGACAGGGGGCCGAGGGGAGCTGTTTTTT.

Regarding this clonotype: Being one base from a much bigger clone, this may be a read error. The chain combines TRBV28 with TRBJ1-1, with D maybe TRBD1 (6 bases). Germline V gives CDR1 MDHEN, CDR2 SYDVKM. This CDR3 is 14 amino acids long. V shed 6 bases and J shed 6 bases, with 17 bases lying between them. CDR3 DNA sequence: TGTGCCAGCAGGTTGAGGGGGGCCAACGCTGAAGCTTTCTTT. Its protein product is CASRLRGANAEAFF.